This T cell receptor beta chain was identified during a study of control samples from healthy donors and cancer patients. Per the germline V gene, CDR1 is SGHTA and CDR2 is FQGNSA. CDR3 size: 14 residues. Trimming took off 0 bases at V and 3 bases at J, with 8 bases between the two ends. Using immunoSEQ multiplex PCR, the repertoire was profiled, and TCRdb retains in-frame clones only, with some absent. Of 78,000 or so clones in the sample, 87% were seen once. The TCR originated in a woman aged 50 to 65 in good health. Material for sequencing was blood. The genes are TRBV7-2 and TRBJ1-1, with unresolved D. The CDR3 sequence: CASSLAPGDTEAFF. For the CDR3, the DNA is TGTGCCAGCAGCTTAGCCCCCGGGGACACTGAAGCTTTCTTT.